The clone carrying this T cell receptor beta chain has a count of ten or more. This specimen comes from a study of T cells in Graves' hyperthyroidism and ophthalmopathy. V dropped 2 bases and J dropped 1; count of bases not matched to a gene: 4. CDR3 length: 15 residues. What was amplified from RNA transcripts were TCR beta CDR3 regions. Carried out on the TCR CDR3, a first-round RT-PCR used the HTBI primer set. TCRdb reprocessed the multiplex PCR reads with MiXCR, giving one entry per CDR3 protein. Among approximately 600,000 distinct CDR3 sequences listed, more than 20% were seen once. The TCR was taken from a man under 40 with Graves' ophthalmopathy. The sequenced sample was blood. The rearrangement uses TRBV12-3 or TRBV12-4 and TRBJ2-7; the match to TRBD2 covers 8 bases. The DNA of the CDR3 is TGTGCCAGCAGTTTATCGGGAGGGCCTTCCTACGAGCAGTACTTC. Residues: CASSLSGGPSYEQYF.